The present TCR beta chain was sequenced within a study of T cell responses to AZD1222 COVID-19 vaccine. The assay was immunoSEQ multiplex PCR, and TCRdb's table has in-frame clones only and misses some. The sample holds about 110,000 clones, nearly 90% seen once. A remark on this clone: Its antigen is unidentified.

V shed 4 bases and J shed 5 bases, with 22 bases lying between them. The CDR3 runs 16 residues. The germline V gene encodes CDR1 SGHRS and CDR2 YFSETQ. General study points: Rises in breadth and depth of Spike-specific TCRs came after two AZD1222 doses.

The material sequenced was peripheral blood, taken on day 0 of AZD1222 vaccination. The sequence was obtained from an adult in good health. This chain joins TRBV5-1 and TRBJ2-7; the D gene is possibly TRBD1 (5 bases). The CDR3 region has the DNA TGCGCCAGCAGCCCAAACGGACGGACAAGGGGCGACGAGCAGTACTTC. This translates into CASSPNGRTRGDEQYF.